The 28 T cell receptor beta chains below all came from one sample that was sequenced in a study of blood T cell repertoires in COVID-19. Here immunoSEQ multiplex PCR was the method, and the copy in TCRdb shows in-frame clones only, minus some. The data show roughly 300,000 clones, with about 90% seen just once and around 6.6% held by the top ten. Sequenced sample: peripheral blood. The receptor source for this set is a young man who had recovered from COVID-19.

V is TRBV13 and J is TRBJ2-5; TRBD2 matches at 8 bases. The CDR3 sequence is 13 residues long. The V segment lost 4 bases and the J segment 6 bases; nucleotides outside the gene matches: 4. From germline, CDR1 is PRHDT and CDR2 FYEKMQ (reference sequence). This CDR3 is CASSSAGAKTQYF. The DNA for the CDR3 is TGTGCCAGCAGCTCAGCGGGAGCTAAGACCCAGTACTTC.

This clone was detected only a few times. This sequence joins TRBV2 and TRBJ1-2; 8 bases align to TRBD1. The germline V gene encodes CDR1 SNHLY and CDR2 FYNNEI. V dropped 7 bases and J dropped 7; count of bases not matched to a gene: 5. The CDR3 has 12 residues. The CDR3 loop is CASTDRVGGYTF. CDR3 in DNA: TGTGCCAGCACGGACAGGGTGGGTGGCTACACCTTC.

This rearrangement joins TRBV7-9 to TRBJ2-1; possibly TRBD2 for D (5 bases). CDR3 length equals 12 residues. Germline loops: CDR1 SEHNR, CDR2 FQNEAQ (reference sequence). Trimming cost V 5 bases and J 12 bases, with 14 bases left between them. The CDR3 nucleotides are TGTGCCAGCAGCGCATCCGGGAACAGGCAGTTCTTC. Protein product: CASSASGNRQFF.

The CDR3 DNA is TGTGCCAGCAGTTACTCGACCACAGGGGATAGCTACACCTTC. Translation gives CASSYSTTGDSYTF. The chain uses TRBV6-5 and TRBJ1-2; TRBD1 matches at 7 bases. Looked up from germline, CDR1 is MNHEY and CDR2 is SVGAGI. V shed 0 bases, J shed 9 bases, and the junction held 7 bases outside the gene matches. CDR3 length: 14 amino acids.

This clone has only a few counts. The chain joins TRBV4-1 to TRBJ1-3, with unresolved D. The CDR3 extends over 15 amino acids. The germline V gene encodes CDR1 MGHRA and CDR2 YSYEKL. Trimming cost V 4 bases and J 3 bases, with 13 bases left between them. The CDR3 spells CASSRAGEGGNTIYF. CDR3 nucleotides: TGCGCCAGCAGCCGCGCTGGGGAGGGTGGAAACACCATATATTTT.

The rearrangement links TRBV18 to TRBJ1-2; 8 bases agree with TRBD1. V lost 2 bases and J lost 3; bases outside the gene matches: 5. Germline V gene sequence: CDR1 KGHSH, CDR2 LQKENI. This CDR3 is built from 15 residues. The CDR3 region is CASSPDRGFDYGYTF. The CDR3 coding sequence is TGTGCCAGCTCACCAGACAGGGGATTCGACTATGGCTACACCTTC. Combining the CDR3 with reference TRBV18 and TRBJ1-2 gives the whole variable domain NAGVMQNPRHLVRRRGQEARLRCSPMKGHSHVYWYRQLPEEGLKFMVYLQKENIIDESGMPKERFSAEFPKEGPSILRIQQVVRGDSAAYFCASSPDRGFDYGYTFGSGTRLTVV.

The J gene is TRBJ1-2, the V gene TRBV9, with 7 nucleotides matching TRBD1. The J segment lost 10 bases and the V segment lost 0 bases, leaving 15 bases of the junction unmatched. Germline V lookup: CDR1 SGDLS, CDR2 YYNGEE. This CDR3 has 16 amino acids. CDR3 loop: CASSVDTGQPTRDYTF. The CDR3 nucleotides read TGTGCCAGCAGCGTAGATACGGGACAGCCCACGAGGGACTACACCTTC.

CDR3 in amino acids: CATGPGGGYEQYF. CDR3 DNA: TGTGCCACCGGCCCCGGGGGTGGCTACGAGCAGTACTTC. V usage is TRBV6-5 and J usage is TRBJ2-7; D perhaps matches TRBD2 (6 bases). Trimming removed 10 bases at V and 3 bases at J, with 16 bases between. The CDR3 has 13 amino acids. CDR1 and CDR2 (germline): MNHEY, SVGAGI.

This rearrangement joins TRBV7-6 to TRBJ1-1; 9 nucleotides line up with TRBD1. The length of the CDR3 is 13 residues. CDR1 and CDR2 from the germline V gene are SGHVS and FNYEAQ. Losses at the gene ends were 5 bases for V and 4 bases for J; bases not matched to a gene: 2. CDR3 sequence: CASSGTGSTEAFF. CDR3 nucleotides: TGTGCCAGCAGCGGGACAGGGTCCACTGAAGCTTTCTTT.

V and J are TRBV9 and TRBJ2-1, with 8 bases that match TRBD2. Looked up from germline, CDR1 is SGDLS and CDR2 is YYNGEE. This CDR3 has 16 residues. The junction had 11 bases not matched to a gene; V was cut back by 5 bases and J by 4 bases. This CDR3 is CASSDGILAGYNEQFF. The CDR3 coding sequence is TGTGCCAGCAGTGATGGGATATTAGCGGGGTACAATGAGCAGTTCTTC.

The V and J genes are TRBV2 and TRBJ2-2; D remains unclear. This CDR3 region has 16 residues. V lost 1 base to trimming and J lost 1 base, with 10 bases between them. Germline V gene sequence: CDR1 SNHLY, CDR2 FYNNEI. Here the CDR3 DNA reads TGTGCCAGCAGTGAAGTCGAGAATTGGAACACCGGGGAGCTGTTTTTT. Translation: CASSEVENWNTGELFF.

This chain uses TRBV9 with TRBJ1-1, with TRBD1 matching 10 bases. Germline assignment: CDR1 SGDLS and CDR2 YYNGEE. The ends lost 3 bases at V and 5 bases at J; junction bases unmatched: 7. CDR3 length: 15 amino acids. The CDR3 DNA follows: TGTGCCAGCAGCGCCCGACAGGGGGCAGGGACTGAAGCTTTCTTT. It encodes CASSARQGAGTEAFF.

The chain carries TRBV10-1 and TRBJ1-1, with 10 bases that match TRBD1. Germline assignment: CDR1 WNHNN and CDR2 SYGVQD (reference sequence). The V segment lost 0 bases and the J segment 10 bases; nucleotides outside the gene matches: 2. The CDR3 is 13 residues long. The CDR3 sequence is CASSESWDRGAFF. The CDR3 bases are TGCGCCAGCAGTGAGTCGTGGGACAGGGGAGCTTTCTTT.

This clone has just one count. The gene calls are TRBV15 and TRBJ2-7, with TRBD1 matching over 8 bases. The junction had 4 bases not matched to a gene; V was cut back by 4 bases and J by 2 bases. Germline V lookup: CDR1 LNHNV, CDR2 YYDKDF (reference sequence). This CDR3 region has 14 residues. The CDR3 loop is CATSIDRGPYEQYF. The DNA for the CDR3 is TGTGCCACCAGCATCGACAGGGGTCCCTACGAGCAGTACTTC.

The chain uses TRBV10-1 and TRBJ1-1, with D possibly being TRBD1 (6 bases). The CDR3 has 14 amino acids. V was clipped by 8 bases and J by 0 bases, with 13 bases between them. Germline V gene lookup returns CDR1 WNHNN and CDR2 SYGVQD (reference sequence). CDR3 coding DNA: TGCGCCAGCTCCGGGGGGCCTATGAACACTGAAGCTTTCTTT. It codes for CASSGGPMNTEAFF.

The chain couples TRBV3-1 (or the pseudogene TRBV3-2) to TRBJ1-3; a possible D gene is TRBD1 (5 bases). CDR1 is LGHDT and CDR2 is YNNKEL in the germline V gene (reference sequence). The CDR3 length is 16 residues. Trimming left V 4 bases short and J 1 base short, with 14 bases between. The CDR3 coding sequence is TGTGCCAGCAGCCCGAACCCCCAGGGATCTGGAAACACCATATATTTT. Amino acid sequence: CASSPNPQGSGNTIYF.

The CDR3 reads CASSDGGLGPEEQYF. The CDR3, as DNA: TGTGCCAGCAGCGACGGGGGGTTGGGACCGGAGGAGCAGTACTTC. V usage is TRBV9 and J usage is TRBJ2-7; 7 bases match TRBD2. The CDR3 spans 15 residues. V was clipped by 3 bases and J by 7 bases; unmatched bases: 13. CDR1 and CDR2 (germline): SGDLS, YYNGEE.

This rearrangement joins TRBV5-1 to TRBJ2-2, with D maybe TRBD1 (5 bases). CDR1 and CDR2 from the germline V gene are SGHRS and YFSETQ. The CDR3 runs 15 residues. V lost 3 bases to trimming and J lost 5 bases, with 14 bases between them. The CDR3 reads CASSSTDILTGELFF. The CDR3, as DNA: TGCGCCAGCAGCTCCACGGACATACTTACCGGGGAGCTGTTTTTT.

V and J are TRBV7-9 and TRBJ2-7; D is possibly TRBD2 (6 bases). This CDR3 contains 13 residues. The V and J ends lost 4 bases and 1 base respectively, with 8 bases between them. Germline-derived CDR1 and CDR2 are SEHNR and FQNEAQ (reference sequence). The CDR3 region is CASSSGGSYEQYF. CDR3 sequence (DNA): TGTGCCAGCAGCTCCGGAGGGTCCTACGAGCAGTACTTC. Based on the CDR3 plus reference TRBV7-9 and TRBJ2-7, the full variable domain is DTGVSQNPRHKITKRGQNVTFRCDPISEHNRLYWYRQTLGQGPEFLTYFQNEAQLEKSRLLSDRFSAERPKGSFSTLEIQRTEQGDSAMYLCASSSGGSYEQYFGPGTRLTVT.

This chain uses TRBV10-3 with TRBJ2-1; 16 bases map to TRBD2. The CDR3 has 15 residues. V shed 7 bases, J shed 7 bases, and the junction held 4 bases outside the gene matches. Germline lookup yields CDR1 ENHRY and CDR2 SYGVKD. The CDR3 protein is CAITSGLAGGNEQFF. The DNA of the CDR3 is TGTGCCATCACCTCGGGACTAGCGGGAGGGAATGAGCAGTTCTTC.

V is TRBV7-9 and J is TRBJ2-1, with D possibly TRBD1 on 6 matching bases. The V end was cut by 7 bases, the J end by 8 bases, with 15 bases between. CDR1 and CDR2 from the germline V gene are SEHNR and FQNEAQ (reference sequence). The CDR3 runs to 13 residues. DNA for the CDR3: TGTGCCAGCATCCTGATACAGGGTCATGAGCAGTTCTTC. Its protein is CASILIQGHEQFF.

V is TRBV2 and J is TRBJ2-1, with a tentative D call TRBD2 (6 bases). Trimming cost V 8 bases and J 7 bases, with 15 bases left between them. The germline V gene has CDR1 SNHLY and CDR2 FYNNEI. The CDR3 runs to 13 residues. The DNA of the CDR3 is TGTGCCAGCCTAACGGGGGAGAAAAATGAGCAGTTCTTC. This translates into CASLTGEKNEQFF.

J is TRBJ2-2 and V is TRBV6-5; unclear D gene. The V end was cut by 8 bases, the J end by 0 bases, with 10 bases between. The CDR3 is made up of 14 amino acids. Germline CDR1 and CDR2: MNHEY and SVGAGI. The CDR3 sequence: CASLITSNTGELFF. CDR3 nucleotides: TGTGCCAGCTTAATCACATCGAACACCGGGGAGCTGTTTTTT.

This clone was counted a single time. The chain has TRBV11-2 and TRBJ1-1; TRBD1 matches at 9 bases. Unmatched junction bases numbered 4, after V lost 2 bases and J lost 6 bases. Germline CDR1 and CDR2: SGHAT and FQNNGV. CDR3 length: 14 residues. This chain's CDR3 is CASSLIGTGPEAFF. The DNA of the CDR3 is TGTGCCAGCAGCTTAATCGGGACAGGGCCTGAAGCTTTCTTT.

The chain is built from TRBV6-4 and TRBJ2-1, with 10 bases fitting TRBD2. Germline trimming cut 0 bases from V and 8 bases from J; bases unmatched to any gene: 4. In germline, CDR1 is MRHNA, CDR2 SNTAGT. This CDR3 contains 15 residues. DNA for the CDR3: TGTGCCAGCAGTGACTCGATTAGCGGGGGGTATGAGCAGTTCTTC. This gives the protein CASSDSISGGYEQFF.

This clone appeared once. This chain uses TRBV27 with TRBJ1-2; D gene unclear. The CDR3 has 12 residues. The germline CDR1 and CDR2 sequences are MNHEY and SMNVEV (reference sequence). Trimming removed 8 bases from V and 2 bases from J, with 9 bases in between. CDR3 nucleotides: TGTGCCAGCGGGGAGGCCAACTATGGCTACACCTTC. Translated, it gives CASGEANYGYTF.

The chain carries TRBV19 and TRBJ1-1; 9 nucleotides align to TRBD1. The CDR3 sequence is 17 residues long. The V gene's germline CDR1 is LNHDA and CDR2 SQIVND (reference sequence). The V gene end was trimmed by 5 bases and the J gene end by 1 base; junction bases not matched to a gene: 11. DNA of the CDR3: TGTGCCAGTAGTCCTCAGACCGGGACAGGGCAGAACACTGAAGCTTTCTTT. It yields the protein CASSPQTGTGQNTEAFF.

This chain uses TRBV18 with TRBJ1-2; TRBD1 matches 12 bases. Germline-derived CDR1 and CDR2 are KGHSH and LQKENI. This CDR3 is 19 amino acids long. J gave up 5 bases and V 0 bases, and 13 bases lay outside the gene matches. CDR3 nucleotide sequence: TGTGCCAGCTCACCACCTAACGACGGTCGGGACAGGGGGCGTTATGGCTACACCTTC. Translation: CASSPPNDGRDRGRYGYTF.